This T cell receptor (beta chain) was sequenced for a study of technical replicates of blood from a handful of donors. Germline CDR1 and CDR2: KGHSH and LQKENI. This CDR3 region has 14 residues. Trimming shortened V by 2 bases and J by 11 bases, and 18 bases separated the two germline ends. The method was immunoSEQ multiplex PCR; TCRdb's version includes in-frame clones alone and lacks a portion of them. Counted here are more than 65,000 clones, around 96% occurring once; the ten biggest clones make up around 0.4%. The rearrangement joins TRBV18 to TRBJ1-1; maybe TRBD1 (6 bases). The receptor was isolated from a human donor in good health. The sample taken for sequencing was T cells isolated from PBMCs. CDR3 coding DNA: TGTGCCAGCTCACCAATCCACGGGGCAGGGGACGCTTTCTTT. Protein product: CASSPIHGAGDAFF. The variable domain in full, with the rest retrieved from reference TRBV18 and TRBJ1-1, is NAGVMQNPRHLVRRRGQEARLRCSPMKGHSHVYWYRQLPEEGLKFMVYLQKENIIDESGMPKERFSAEFPKEGPSILRIQQVVRGDSAAYFCASSPIHGAGDAFFGQGTRLTVV.